This T cell receptor beta chain was recorded in a study of T cell responses to AZD1222 COVID-19 vaccine. V was pared by 0 bases and J by 10 bases, with 11 bases of the junction left unmatched. The CDR3 length is 15 residues. The germline gives CDR1 MGHRA, CDR2 YSYEKL. TCRdb's copy holds only in-frame clones and misses some; the assay was immunoSEQ multiplex PCR. This table has around 130,000 clones, approximately 91% appearing once. Source: peripheral blood, taken 28 days after the second AZD1222 dose. The receptor's source is an adult who received the AZD1222 COVID-19 vaccine. The genes are TRBV4-1 and TRBJ1-1, with 7 bases fitting TRBD1. The CDR3 reads CASSQDIQGVQIAFF. For the CDR3, the DNA is TGCGCCAGCAGCCAAGATATCCAGGGGGTCCAGATAGCTTTCTTT.